What follows is one T cell receptor (beta chain) and its context. What antigen it recognizes has not been identified. Per-base quality was not reported, and no clone a single base away is much larger than it. From V the trimming removes 2 bases and from J it removes 2 bases, while the gene matches leave 5 bases of the junction unaccounted for. The CDR3 runs 15 residues from the cysteine to the phenylalanine. CDR3 DNA only is kept here, 45 bases in frame from base 1. The CDR1 and CDR2 encoded by the germline V gene are MNHNS and SASEGT. The cohort consisted of hundreds of healthy bone marrow donors. All cohort members were sampled while nominally healthy, although unrecorded immune exposures were likely present. The donor was CMV seropositive and was included in the group of almost 300 seropositive cohort members. Every donor gave a peripheral blood sample, and the peripheral blood mononuclear cells from that sample were used for TCR beta sequencing. Genomic DNA extraction from the blood cell samples was performed with the Qiagen DNeasy Blood Extraction Kit.

The method was the immunoSEQ multiplex PCR assay. A mixture of 60 forward primers for TCR Vbeta segments and 13 reverse primers for TCR Jbeta segments was used in the multiplex PCR. The CDR3 region of rearranged TCR beta genes was amplified from genomic DNA with a multiplex PCR assay. Amplified TCR beta libraries were sequenced as 87-base-pair reads on the Illumina HiSeq System. The paper's processing steps were these. A later analysis tallied 75 million to 95 million unique TCR beta chains across the 666 repertoires, and approximately 11 million of those chains were shared by two or more donors. Raw reads were error-corrected and collapsed into unique sequences with a nearest-neighbor algorithm that merged closely related sequences to remove PCR and sequencing errors. V, D and J gene segments were assigned by aligning CDR3 sequences to IMGT reference sequences. For a sequence to be retained, a match of at least six nucleotides was required to both a V gene segment and a J gene segment. Rearrangements were called productive when the CDR3 lacked stop codons and stayed in frame with V and J; all others were non-productive. Following IMGT convention, CDR3 was defined as the stretch from the second conserved V-encoded cysteine up to the conserved J-encoded phenylalanine. Sequences without an unambiguous match to a single V gene segment were excluded from the earlier analysis of 500 to 700 of the donors. An earlier analysis of under 750 of the donors called V segments functional above 56.7% productive rearrangements and segregating when the between-donor standard deviation exceeded 5%. A statistical classification framework was developed to diagnose cytomegalovirus status using the catalog of TCR beta chain sequences. In a later analysis, TCR nucleotide sequences were compared against IMGT/GENE-DB human TR gene sequences so that V and J genes could be assigned. A later analysis assigned CDR3 sequences and most-parsimonious VDJ recombination scenarios with the TCRdist pipeline. A later analysis defined each TCR beta chain by its CDR3 amino acid sequence plus V-gene family, and excluded reads lacking a unique V-gene family. To address suspected cross-contamination and a sequencing artifact, a later analysis removed 550 to 750 highly shared, low-generation-probability nucleotide sequences. In a later analysis, a clonal expansion index was calculated for each public chain from normalized within-repertoire ranks of inferred template counts. In a later analysis, generation probabilities were computed using a VDJ recombination model fitted to out-of-frame rearrangements, and the results were checked against IGoR. In a later analysis, TCR-TCR, TCR-HLA and TCR-CMV co-occurrence was scored with hypergeometric tests, and a repertoire-size bias correction was applied to TCR pairs. A later analysis estimated false discovery rates by permuting HLA or CMV assignments 20 times. In a later analysis, co-occurring TCRs were grouped with DBSCAN, and TCRdist sequence similarity was added when clustering was performed within HLA-allele-positive subsets. Co-occurrence clustering excluded repertoires with fewer than 30,000 or more than 120,000 public chains, plus five with anomalous nucleotide sharing. The source is immuneACCESS, and TCRdb retained only in-frame sequences with V and J called. Part of the clones is not carried over; for the studies checked, unresolved V genes explain less than half of this, and the remainder is unexplained. From that table come the V and J calls and clone size; the DNA was used to work out D and trimming. Present in this sample are approximately 110,000 clones, approximately 80% of which were seen just once. About 5.2% of the sample comes from the top ten.

The data were obtained in a study of cytomegalovirus exposure and HLA in healthy donors listed by TCRdb under 2017. Concerning the study at large: In an earlier analysis of about 560 of the donors, 250 to 300 Gb of sequence data and 117 million unique TCR beta sequences from approximately 180 million T cells were reported. The later analysis used no new phenotypic data to find candidate immune exposures, relying instead on TCR beta sequences and their occurrence across donors. To study patterns of TCR occurrence, a later analysis re-analyzed previously published TCR beta repertoires from several hundred donors and added high-resolution HLA genotyping. To decide whether each TCR beta V gene segment behaved as functional or pseudogenic, an earlier analysis of approximately 620 of the donors relied on high-throughput TCR beta sequencing. The study profiled the T cell repertoires of hundreds of subjects by immunosequencing and related them to cytomegalovirus serostatus. In addition to the first cohort of approximately 670 subjects, a separate validation cohort of approximately 130 different subjects was used. Typing coverage differed by locus: A, B, C, DRB1 and DQB1 were typed in about 629-630 donors, DQA1 in approximately 520, DPA1 in over 600, and DPB1 in roughly 450. A later genetic analysis took genome-wide SNP genotypes for about three fifths of the 666 donors and used that subset as a discovery cohort. The study aimed to test whether signatures of past pathogen exposure could be identified by cataloging public T cell receptors. HLA typing included class I and class II loci at four-digit resolution. Among the roughly 400 genotyped donors, under 90% belonged to the genetic ancestry cluster associated with self-reported Caucasian donors. High-throughput TCR immunosequencing, statistical association of individual TCRs with disease status, and machine learning were combined to predict cytomegalovirus infection status. Four to six DR-DQ haplotypes were handled as single units for association and clustering, since linkage in the cohort was strong. Every discovery cohort repertoire had been produced on one sequencing platform. Among a few hundred genotyped donors of the cohort, an average of around 240,000 unique TCR beta nucleotide sequences were sequenced per donor, around 20% of them non-productive. About 330 gigabases of sequencing data and approximately 91 million unique TCR sequences made up an early release that covered roughly 670 HLA-typed donors. Donor age, sex, ethnicity and CMV serostatus were compiled together with the repertoire data. The paper's findings and limits, for the study overall: When HLA alleles, especially DR and DQ, strongly co-occurred, attributing TCR associations to individual alleles was difficult. A further reported finding was that TCR beta sequences accurately predicted the HLA-A and HLA-B alleles for most subjects in the first cohort. In the study, about 150 TCR beta chains were listed as associated with cytomegalovirus. Compared with equally common non-associated chains, HLA-associated TCR beta chains in a later analysis were more clonally expanded and had lower generation probabilities. Because counts were too low, around 18 rarely observed V segments, including chromosome 9 orphons, were left out of the earlier analysis of approximately 500 of the donors. In vitro tests confirmed that a few of the cytomegalovirus-associated TCR beta chains recognize cytomegalovirus antigens. Roughly uniform sequencing depth across donors was assumed in presence/absence analyses, although this assumption may not hold. According to the authors, the approach could potentially be generalized to other disease states and immunological phenotypes. Most TCR sequences were observed very rarely across donors, whereas some public TCRs were present in many individuals. Most CMV-associated TCR beta chains appeared to be HLA-restricted in a later analysis, and the HLA associations seemed to be driven largely by CMV exposure. For the cohort, immune exposure information was limited to CMV serostatus. A later analysis reported that several top co-occurrence clusters appeared linked to parvovirus B19, influenza, CMV and Epstein-Barr virus. Linkage disequilibrium might explain the correlated functional status among segregating V segments, but an unknown experimental factor could not be ruled out. The classifier was reported to diagnose cytomegalovirus status with high specificity and sensitivity in both the original and validation cohorts. A cluster of highly shared sequence variants was judged likely to represent a technical artifact of the sequencing pipeline. The 87-base-pair reads could not distinguish some IMGT-functional V segments, including TRBV6-2 and TRBV6-3, so those segments were excluded. This cohort had only TCR beta chains sequenced, and the lack of alpha or paired-chain data limited which features could be detected. In an earlier analysis of 587 of the donors, most TCR beta V segments appeared in productive rearrangements about 87% or about 30% of the time, broadly matching IMGT annotations. A later analysis found that TCR association rates varied across HLA loci, with DRB1 alleles showing the most associated TCRs and HLA-C alleles the fewest. In a later analysis, about 17,000 TCR beta sequences were associated with specific HLA alleles at a false discovery rate of 0.05. Compared with the roughly 670-donor mean, donors in an Asian-associated ancestry cluster had fewer N-insertions in productive TCRs, according to a later genetic analysis. A later genetic analysis associated a missense DCLRE1C variant with V-gene and J-gene trimming of TCR beta chains, and an independent cohort replicated the association. Because some donors lacked HLA typing at each locus, the association tests relied only on the typed subset.

The V gene is TRBV6-1 and the J gene is TRBJ1-2; TRBD1 agrees with 7 junctional bases. This receptor was obtained from a female donor in good health and CMV-seropositive. The source material was PBMCs. Read as DNA, the sequence is TGTGCCAGCAGTGAAACGGGACAGATAAACTATGGCTACACCTTC. This gives the protein CASSETGQINYGYTF.